These 9 T cell receptor beta chains were sequenced from one sample in a study of early T cells in non-severe SARS-CoV-2 infection. MiXCR was run by TCRdb on the 5' RACE reads, yielding one entry per CDR3 protein. The sample has about 46,000 distinct CDR3 sequences, around a tenth seen once. Sample: whole blood, taken at baseline. These receptors all stem from an adult who was a healthcare worker with PCR-confirmed SARS-CoV-2 infection or an uninfected control (not recorded which).

This clonotype was seen a handful of times. This chain links TRBV7-6 with TRBJ2-5; 7 bases match TRBD1. Germline V gene data show CDR1 as SGHVS and CDR2 as FNYEAQ. The CDR3 covers 15 residues. The ends lost 5 bases at V and 3 bases at J; junction bases unmatched: 9. CDR3 sequence reads: CASSVRWTGEETQYF. The DNA for the CDR3 is TGTGCCAGCAGCGTGCGATGGACAGGCGAAGAGACCCAGTACTTC.

In its sample, this clonotype was seen many times. V usage is TRBV5-1 and J usage is TRBJ1-1; weak D call: TRBD1 (6 bases). The V gene's germline CDR1 is SGHRS and CDR2 YFSETQ. The CDR3 spans 15 residues. Deletions cut 1 base from V and 0 bases from J, with 10 bases between. The CDR3 nucleotides are TGCGCCAGCAGCTTGCAAACAGGGATGAACACTGAAGCTTTCTTT. It codes for CASSLQTGMNTEAFF.

The V gene is TRBV11-2, the J gene TRBJ1-4; D gene uncertain. Germline V lookup: CDR1 SGHAT, CDR2 FQNNGV. V was pared by 0 bases and J by 0 bases, with 11 bases between. The CDR3 contains 17 residues. CDR3 DNA: TGTGCCAGCAGCTTAGATCAGGTGGTTGCAACTAATGAAAAACTGTTTTTT. Residues: CASSLDQVVATNEKLFF.

This clonotype has a count of ten or more. J is TRBJ2-7 and V is TRBV11-2; D gene ambiguous. With 5 bases removed from V and 0 bases from J, the gap between germline ends came to 11 bases. The CDR3 is 14 amino acids. CDR1 SGHAT and CDR2 FQNNGV come from the germline V gene. The CDR3: CASSPFRSSYEQYF. CDR3 sequence (DNA): TGTGCCAGCAGCCCATTCAGGAGCTCCTACGAGCAGTACTTC.

This clonotype was seen a few times. The V call is TRBV7-2, the J call TRBJ1-1; D ambiguous. The germline V gene encodes CDR1 SGHTA and CDR2 FQGNSA. V was shortened by 5 bases and J by 1 base, with 8 bases between the two germline ends. The CDR3 covers 13 residues. The CDR3 coding sequence is TGTGCCAGCAGCCCCCAATCGAACACTGAAGCTTTCTTT. This sequence encodes CASSPQSNTEAFF.

The sample holds many counts of this clonotype. The gene calls are TRBV19 and TRBJ1-6; no reliable D call. V lost 5 bases, J lost 7 bases, and 12 bases lay in between. CDR1 is LNHDA and CDR2 is SQIVND in the germline V gene (reference sequence). This CDR3 contains 14 residues. CDR3 sequence reads: CASSWLGGNSPLHF. The CDR3 coding sequence is TGTGCCAGTAGTTGGCTCGGCGGGAATTCACCCCTCCACTTT. The full variable domain, rest sourced from reference TRBV19 and TRBJ1-6, is DGGITQSPKYLFRKEGQNVTLSCEQNLNHDAMYWYRQDPGQGLRLIYYSQIVNDFQKGDIAEGYSVSREKKESFPLTVTSAQKNPTAFYLCASSWLGGNSPLHFGNGTRLTVT.

This clonotype was seen ten or more times. The chain links TRBV6-2 or TRBV6-3 to TRBJ2-7; no clear D. This CDR3 is 15 amino acids long. The V gene lost 5 bases and the J gene lost 3 bases, with 17 bases spanning the gap. The germline CDR1 and CDR2 sequences are MNHEY and SVGEGT. CDR3 protein: CASSKPPSRNYEQYF. DNA for the CDR3: TGTGCCAGCAGTAAACCTCCGAGCAGGAACTACGAGCAGTACTTC.

This clonotype was detected many times. The genes are TRBV29-1 and TRBJ2-1; maybe TRBD1 (6 bases). Trimming cost V 2 bases and J 7 bases, with 15 bases left between them. This CDR3 is built from 14 residues. The germline V gene has CDR1 SQVTM and CDR2 ANQGSEA. The chain's CDR3 is CSVERDTGWNEQFF. The CDR3 DNA sequence: TGCAGCGTTGAAAGGGACACCGGGTGGAATGAGCAGTTCTTC.

The chain uses TRBV2 and TRBJ2-3; 9 nucleotides agree with TRBD2. With V trimmed by 11 bases and J by 2 bases, 14 bases remained unmatched. This CDR3 is built from 16 residues. Germline V gene sequence: CDR1 SNHLY, CDR2 FYNNEI. CDR3 coding DNA: TGTGCCCATGGGGCTAGCGGGGAAGTCTTCACAGATACGCAGTATTTT. Its translation is CAHGASGEVFTDTQYF.